This entry lists 3 T cell receptor beta chains sequenced from one sample in a study of response to subunit inactivated influenza vaccine. TCRdb called the RT-PCR reads again in MiXCR, with one record for every CDR3 protein. The sample lists over 400,000 distinct CDR3 sequences, 10% to 15% occurring once. Source: PBMCs from blood, taken roughly 48 days after vaccination. The receptors here all came from a man aged 50-60 years who received an inactivated influenza vaccine.

CDR3 bases: TGTGCCAGCAGTTTTGAACCGAACTATGGCTACACCTTC. Residues: CASSFEPNYGYTF. The chain employs TRBV27 and TRBJ1-2; unclear D gene. The CDR3 covers 13 residues. V shed 3 bases and J shed 2 bases, with 7 bases lying between them. Germline loops: CDR1 MNHEY, CDR2 SMNVEV (reference sequence).

The chain has TRBV11-2 and TRBJ2-2; 16 bases are a match to TRBD2. The junction had 7 bases not matched to a gene; V was cut back by 5 bases and J by 4 bases. This CDR3 is built from 18 residues. Looked up from germline, CDR1 is SGHAT and CDR2 is FQNNGV. CDR3 coding DNA: TGTGCCAGCAGCCCGGGACTAGCGGGAGGGTCGGGCACCGGGGAGCTGTTTTTT. Its protein is CASSPGLAGGSGTGELFF.

This clonotype was seen more than once but under ten times. The chain links TRBV12-3 or TRBV12-4 to TRBJ2-3, with a weak D call TRBD1 (5 bases). V was clipped by 6 bases and J by 7 bases, with 14 bases between them. This CDR3 is 13 amino acids long. The CDR3 sequence: CASSSDSENTQYF. CDR3 bases: TGTGCCAGCAGCTCCGACAGCGAAAATACGCAGTATTTT.